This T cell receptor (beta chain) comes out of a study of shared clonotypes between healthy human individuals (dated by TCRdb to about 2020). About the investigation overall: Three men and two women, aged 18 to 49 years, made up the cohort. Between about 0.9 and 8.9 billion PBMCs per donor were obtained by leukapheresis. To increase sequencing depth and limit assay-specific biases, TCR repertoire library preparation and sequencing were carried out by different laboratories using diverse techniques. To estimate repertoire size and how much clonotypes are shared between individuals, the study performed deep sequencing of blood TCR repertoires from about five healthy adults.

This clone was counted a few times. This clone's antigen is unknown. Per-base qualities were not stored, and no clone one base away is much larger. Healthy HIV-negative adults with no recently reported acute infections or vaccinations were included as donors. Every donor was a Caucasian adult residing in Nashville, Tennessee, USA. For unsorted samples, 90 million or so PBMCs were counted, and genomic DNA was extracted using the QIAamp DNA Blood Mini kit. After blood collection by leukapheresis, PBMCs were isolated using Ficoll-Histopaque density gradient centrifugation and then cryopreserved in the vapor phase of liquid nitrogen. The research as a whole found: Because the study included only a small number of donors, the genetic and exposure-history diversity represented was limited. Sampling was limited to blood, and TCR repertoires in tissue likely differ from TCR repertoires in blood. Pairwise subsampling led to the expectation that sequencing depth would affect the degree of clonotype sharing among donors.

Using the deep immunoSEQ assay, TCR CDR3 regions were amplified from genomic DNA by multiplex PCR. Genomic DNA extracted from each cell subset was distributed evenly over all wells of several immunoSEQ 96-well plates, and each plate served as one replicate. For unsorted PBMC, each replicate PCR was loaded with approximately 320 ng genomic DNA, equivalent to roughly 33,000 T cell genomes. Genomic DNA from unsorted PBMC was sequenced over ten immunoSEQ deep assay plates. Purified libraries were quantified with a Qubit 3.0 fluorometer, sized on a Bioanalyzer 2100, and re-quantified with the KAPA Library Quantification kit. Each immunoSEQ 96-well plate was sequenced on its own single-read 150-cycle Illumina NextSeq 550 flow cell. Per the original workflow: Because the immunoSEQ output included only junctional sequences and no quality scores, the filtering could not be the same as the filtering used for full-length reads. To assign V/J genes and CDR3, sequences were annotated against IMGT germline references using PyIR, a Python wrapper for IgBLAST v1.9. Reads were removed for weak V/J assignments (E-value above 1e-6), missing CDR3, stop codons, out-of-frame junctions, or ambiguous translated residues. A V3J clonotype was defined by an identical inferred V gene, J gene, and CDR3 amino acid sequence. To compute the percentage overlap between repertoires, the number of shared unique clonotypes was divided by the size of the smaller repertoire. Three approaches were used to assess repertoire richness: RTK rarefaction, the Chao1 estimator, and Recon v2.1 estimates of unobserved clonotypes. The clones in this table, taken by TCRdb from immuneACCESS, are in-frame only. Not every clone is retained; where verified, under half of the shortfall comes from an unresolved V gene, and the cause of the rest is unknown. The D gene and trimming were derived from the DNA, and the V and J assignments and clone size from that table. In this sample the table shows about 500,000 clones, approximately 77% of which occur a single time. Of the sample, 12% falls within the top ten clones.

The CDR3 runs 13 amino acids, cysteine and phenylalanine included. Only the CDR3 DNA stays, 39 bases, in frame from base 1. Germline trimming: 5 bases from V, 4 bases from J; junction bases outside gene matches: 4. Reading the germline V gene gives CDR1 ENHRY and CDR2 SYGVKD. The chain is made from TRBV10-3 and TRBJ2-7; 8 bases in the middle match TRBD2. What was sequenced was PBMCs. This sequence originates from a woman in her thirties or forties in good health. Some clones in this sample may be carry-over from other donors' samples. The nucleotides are TGTGCCATCAGTCGGGAGGGCCAGTACGAGCAGTACTTC. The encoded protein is CAISREGQYEQYF.